What follows are 11 T cell receptor beta chains derived from one specimen sequenced in a study of blood T cell repertoires in COVID-19 (dated by TCRdb to 2018 to 2021). The library was built by means of the immunoSEQ multiplex PCR assay. Here the immuneACCESS table is served through TCRdb, limited to in-frame sequences with V and J called. Missing clones are a known gap in these copies; in checked studies unresolved V genes cover under half, and the rest lacks a known reason. This sample gives over 250,000 clones in total; about 93% of them show up just once. The ten largest clones represent more than 0.95% of the sample. The sample was PBMCs or T cells enriched from blood (not recorded which). These receptors all come from a woman aged 30 to 39 who had recovered from COVID-19.

The chain couples TRBV19 to TRBJ1-5, with a weak D call TRBD1 (5 bases). The CDR3 is made up of 15 amino acids. CDR1 is LNHDA and CDR2 is SQIVND in the germline V gene (reference sequence). V gave up 4 bases and J gave up 9 bases, with 19 bases separating them. The CDR3 reads CASSKAPTEIPPQHF. The CDR3 region has the DNA TGTGCCAGTAGTAAGGCCCCGACAGAGATACCGCCCCAGCATTTT.

This clone was counted once. The chain carries TRBV9 and TRBJ2-7, with TRBD2 identical over 7 bases. V was clipped by 1 base and J by 1 base; unmatched bases: 5. The CDR3 consists of 15 residues. Germline V gene sequence: CDR1 SGDLS, CDR2 YYNGEE. CDR3 coding DNA: TGTGCCAGCAGCGTACAGGCTAGCGGTTCCTACGAGCAGTACTTC. Its translation is CASSVQASGSYEQYF.

The chain carries TRBV13 and TRBJ2-1; 9 bases are shared with TRBD1. The CDR3 is 16 residues long. Looked up from germline, CDR1 is PRHDT and CDR2 is FYEKMQ (reference sequence). V shed 2 bases and J 9 bases; nucleotides not matched to a gene: 11. The CDR3 protein is CASSLIGDRAGIEQFF. The CDR3 nucleotides are TGTGCCAGCAGCTTAATAGGGGACAGGGCTGGGATTGAGCAGTTCTTC. Full variable domain (missing parts from reference TRBV13 and TRBJ2-1): AAGVIQSPRHLIKEKRETATLKCYPIPRHDTVYWYQQGPGQDPQFLISFYEKMQSDKGSIPDRFSAQQFSDYHSELNMSSLELGDSALYFCASSLIGDRAGIEQFFGPGTRLTVL.

This chain uses TRBV19 with TRBJ2-7, with 14 nucleotides matching TRBD2. V shed 6 bases, J shed 2 bases, and the junction held 6 bases outside the gene matches. Looked up from germline, CDR1 is LNHDA and CDR2 is SQIVND (reference sequence). This CDR3 is built from 16 residues. The CDR3 region has the DNA TGTGCCAGTAGCGGGACTAGCGGGAGATTTCCCTACGAGCAGTACTTC. As protein: CASSGTSGRFPYEQYF.

The rearrangement links TRBV19 to TRBJ1-3; TRBD1 is a possible D gene (5 bases). The CDR3 extends over 14 amino acids. Germline lookup yields CDR1 LNHDA and CDR2 SQIVND (reference sequence). V was clipped by 4 bases and J by 4 bases, with 11 bases between them. CDR3 sequence: CASSSRQPGNTIYF. CDR3 sequence (DNA): TGTGCCAGTAGTAGCCGACAGCCCGGAAACACCATATATTTT.

This clone has just one count. The chain combines TRBV7-9 with TRBJ2-1, with TRBD2 matching 8 bases. V shed 3 bases, J shed 10 bases, and the junction held 14 bases outside the gene matches. This CDR3 has 16 amino acids. The V gene's germline CDR1 is SEHNR and CDR2 FQNEAQ (reference sequence). In DNA form, the CDR3 reads TGTGCCAGCAGCTTCCCCCAAGGCCTAGCGGGTCAGGAGCAGTTCTTC. Translated: CASSFPQGLAGQEQFF.

The genes are TRBV11-3 and TRBJ2-5, with 8 bases lining up with TRBD1. Germline V gives CDR1 SGHNT, CDR2 YENEEA. V shed 5 bases and J 3 bases; nucleotides not matched to a gene: 8. The CDR3 sequence is 15 residues long. Here the CDR3 reads CASSPSGTGEETQYF. CDR3 bases: TGTGCCAGCAGCCCATCCGGGACAGGCGAAGAGACCCAGTACTTC.

The chain combines TRBV7-8 with TRBJ2-1, with 7 bases matching TRBD2. There are 15 residues in the CDR3. After removal of 2 bases from V and 5 bases from J, the junction contained 6 bases not matched to a gene. Germline CDR1 reads SGHVS; CDR2 reads FQNEAQ. CDR3 in DNA: TGTGCCAGCAGCTTACGACTAGCAGGGAACAATGAGCAGTTCTTC. Residues: CASSLRLAGNNEQFF.

The chain has TRBV28 and TRBJ2-7, with no clear D. From germline, CDR1 is MDHEN and CDR2 SYDVKM. This CDR3 has 11 amino acids. Trimming pared 11 bases from V and 3 bases from J, leaving 11 bases between. The CDR3 loop is CASTDFYEQYF. CDR3 sequence (DNA): TGTGCCTCTACCGATTTCTACGAGCAGTACTTC.

The chain recombines TRBV5-5 with TRBJ1-1, with a possible D match to TRBD1 (6 bases). The V and J ends lost 3 bases and 4 bases respectively, with 16 bases between them. The CDR3 contains 15 residues. The V gene's germline CDR1 is SGHKS and CDR2 YYEKEE (reference sequence). The chain's CDR3 is CASSSTGNEGTEAFF. CDR3 sequence (DNA): TGTGCCAGCAGCTCTACAGGGAATGAAGGCACTGAAGCTTTCTTT.

This clone was seen once. This chain links TRBV19 with TRBJ1-2, with D possibly being TRBD1 (5 bases). From germline, CDR1 is LNHDA and CDR2 SQIVND (reference sequence). CDR3 length: 12 amino acids. Trimming shortened V by 5 bases and J by 6 bases, and 10 bases separated the two germline ends. CDR3 sequence reads: CASSGTINGYTF. The CDR3 bases are TGTGCCAGTAGTGGGACTATTAATGGCTACACCTTC. Filled out from reference TRBV19 and TRBJ1-2, the complete variable domain reads DGGITQSPKYLFRKEGQNVTLSCEQNLNHDAMYWYRQDPGQGLRLIYYSQIVNDFQKGDIAEGYSVSREKKESFPLTVTSAQKNPTAFYLCASSGTINGYTFGSGTRLTVV.